These 23 T cell receptor beta chains were all obtained from the same sample, sequenced in a study of T-cell reconstitution after alpha-beta-depleted transplantation in children. Unique molecular identifiers were incorporated into the prepared TCRbeta library. TCRdb ran MiXCR on the PCR reads and lists one entry per CDR3 protein. In the table there are 700,000 to 950,000 distinct CDR3 sequences, 16% of which are singletons. The sequencing used PBMCs, mostly from graft donor cells, collected 360 days after TCRalphabeta/CD19-depleted stem cell transplant. The receptors come from a male patient aged 5 to 17 who had a stem cell transplant for acute lymphoblastic leukemia, so the T cells may come from the graft donor.

V usage is TRBV6-4 and J usage is TRBJ1-1; TRBD1 matches 7 bases. J was trimmed by 3 bases and V by 7 bases; bases with no gene match: 8. Germline V gives CDR1 MRHNA, CDR2 SNTAGT. The CDR3 length is 14 residues. DNA for the CDR3: TGTGCCAGCAAGACCAGGGGGTCGGACACTGAAGCTTTCTTT. Translation gives CASKTRGSDTEAFF.

The V call is TRBV20-1, the J call TRBJ2-7; 9 bases match TRBD2. J gave up 0 bases and V 0 bases, and 3 bases lay outside the gene matches. Germline lookup yields CDR1 DFQATT and CDR2 SNEGSKA (reference sequence). The CDR3 runs to 15 residues. Here the CDR3 DNA reads TGCAGTGCTAGAGACGTGACTAGCGGCTCCTACGAGCAGTACTTC. This encodes CSARDVTSGSYEQYF.

This clonotype appeared a few times. V usage is TRBV11-2 and J usage is TRBJ2-1; D call uncertain. V gave up 5 bases and J gave up 12 bases, with 8 bases separating them. This CDR3 is 10 amino acids long. Per germline, CDR1 SGHAT and CDR2 FQNNGV. Written as DNA, the CDR3 is TGTGCCAGCAGCCATCGCCTGCAGTTCTTC. Translated: CASSHRLQFF.

This rearrangement joins TRBV20-1 to TRBJ2-1; 7 bases line up with TRBD2. J was trimmed by 7 bases and V by 0 bases; bases with no gene match: 3. Germline V CDR1 and CDR2: DFQATT, SNEGSKA (reference sequence). The CDR3 extends over 13 amino acids. The CDR3 region has the DNA TGCAGTGCTAGAGAGCCGGGAGGTAATGAGCAGTTCTTC. Translation: CSAREPGGNEQFF.

This clonotype turned up a few times. The gene calls are TRBV2 and TRBJ2-7, with 12 bases identical to TRBD2. Germline CDR1 is SNHLY and CDR2 is FYNNEI. The CDR3 is 13 residues long. With 8 bases clipped from V and 7 bases from J, the junction kept 6 bases outside the gene matches. CDR3 protein: CASGGLAGREQYF. The CDR3 DNA reads TGTGCCAGCGGCGGACTAGCGGGACGGGAGCAGTACTTC.

Only a few counts were recorded for this clonotype. The chain combines TRBV19 with TRBJ2-1, with D maybe TRBD2 (6 bases). This CDR3 is built from 16 residues. V lost 6 bases to trimming and J lost 4 bases, with 19 bases between them. Germline lookup yields CDR1 LNHDA and CDR2 SQIVND (reference sequence). The CDR3 loop is CASRTQYGGSYNEQFF. CDR3 nucleotide sequence: TGTGCCAGTAGGACACAGTATGGGGGGAGTTACAATGAGCAGTTCTTC. Combining the CDR3 with reference TRBV19 and TRBJ2-1 gives the whole variable domain DGGITQSPKYLFRKEGQNVTLSCEQNLNHDAMYWYRQDPGQGLRLIYYSQIVNDFQKGDIAEGYSVSREKKESFPLTVTSAQKNPTAFYLCASRTQYGGSYNEQFFGPGTRLTVL.

This clonotype turned up a few times. The rearrangement uses TRBV5-1 and TRBJ2-3, with TRBD1 identical over 7 bases. The CDR3 totals 14 residues. CDR1 is SGHRS and CDR2 is YFSETQ in the germline V gene. Trimming took 3 bases from V and 4 from J; bases not matched to a gene: 5. Here the CDR3 reads CASSWGTGADTQYF. The DNA for the CDR3 is TGCGCCAGCAGCTGGGGAACAGGGGCAGATACGCAGTATTTT.

The V call is TRBV2, the J call TRBJ2-7; 7 bases match TRBD1. The germline V gene encodes CDR1 SNHLY and CDR2 FYNNEI. V lost 5 bases and J lost 3; bases outside the gene matches: 7. The length of the CDR3 is 14 residues. The CDR3 loop is CASSSQGLYYEQYF. In DNA, the CDR3 is TGTGCCAGCAGTTCACAGGGGTTGTACTACGAGCAGTACTTC.

The chain combines TRBV4-1 with TRBJ2-7, with 9 bases matching TRBD2. Germline CDR1 reads MGHRA; CDR2 reads YSYEKL. The CDR3 is 16 residues long. V trimming: 4 bases; J trimming: 5 bases; junction bases outside the gene matches: 12. CDR3 amino acids: CASSPNSGLASHEQYF. CDR3 coding DNA: TGCGCCAGCAGCCCCAACTCGGGACTAGCTTCCCACGAGCAGTACTTC.

The sample holds many counts of this clonotype. This sequence joins TRBV20-1 and TRBJ2-3; D may be TRBD2 (5 bases). Germline-derived CDR1 and CDR2 are DFQATT and SNEGSKA (reference sequence). V lost 6 bases, J lost 2 bases, and 15 bases lay in between. The CDR3 has 14 residues. The chain's CDR3 is CSALAPRYTDTQYF. The CDR3 DNA reads TGCAGTGCCCTAGCCCCACGTTACACAGATACGCAGTATTTT.

The chain uses TRBV20-1 and TRBJ1-5; D remains unclear. V lost 1 base and J 1 base, leaving 11 bases between the germline ends. The CDR3 totals 15 residues. Germline-derived CDR1 and CDR2 are DFQATT and SNEGSKA (reference sequence). CDR3 nucleotides: TGCAGTGCTAGAGCTTCGGAAGGGAGCAATCAGCCCCAGCATTTT. Translating gives CSARASEGSNQPQHF.

This clonotype was seen only a few times. This chain connects TRBV20-1 to TRBJ1-5; no clear D gene. This CDR3 contains 11 residues. V was pared by 4 bases and J by 5 bases, with 6 bases between. Germline V CDR1 and CDR2: DFQATT, SNEGSKA (reference sequence). The CDR3 reads CSAKGDQPQHF. The CDR3 DNA reads as TGCAGTGCTAAAGGAGATCAGCCCCAGCATTTT.

CDR3 loop: CASRRGVDPGNTIYF. In DNA form, the CDR3 reads TGTGCCAGCAGGCGAGGAGTCGATCCAGGAAACACCATATATTTT. The chain joins TRBV2 to TRBJ1-3; the D is unclear. The CDR3 extends over 15 amino acids. Per the germline V gene, CDR1 is SNHLY and CDR2 is FYNNEI. Trimming cost V 6 bases and J 4 bases, with 16 bases left between them.

This clonotype was counted only a few times. The V gene is TRBV14, the J gene TRBJ2-5; D unclear. Germline V gene sequence: CDR1 SGHDN, CDR2 FVKESK. V shed 3 bases and J shed 5 bases, with 19 bases lying between them. The CDR3 spans 16 residues. The CDR3 loop is CASSQKTFWGTETQYF. The CDR3 DNA follows: TGTGCCAGCAGCCAGAAGACCTTTTGGGGTACGGAGACCCAGTACTTC.

V and J are TRBV4-1 and TRBJ1-3; no reliable D call. CDR1 is MGHRA and CDR2 is YSYEKL in the germline V gene. V dropped 0 bases and J dropped 0 bases, with 9 bases sitting between them. The CDR3 spans 16 residues. CDR3 coding DNA: TGCGCCAGCAGCCAAGATCCGGGTCACTCTGGAAACACCATATATTTT. Translated: CASSQDPGHSGNTIYF.

There are a few counts of this clonotype. The chain is built from TRBV20-1 and TRBJ2-7; TRBD1 aligns across 8 bases. The trim removed 3 bases at V and 5 bases at J, leaving 9 bases unmatched. Germline CDR1 reads DFQATT; CDR2 reads SNEGSKA (reference sequence). This CDR3 spans 14 amino acids. The CDR3 region has the DNA TGCAGTGCTAGTCCCGCAGGGGGCAAGGACGAGCAGTACTTC. This encodes CSASPAGGKDEQYF.

This clonotype was recorded many times. The chain combines TRBV12-3 or TRBV12-4 with TRBJ2-1; 8 bases are a match to TRBD1. The CDR3 sequence is 13 residues long. V gave up 3 bases and J gave up 10 bases; unmatched junction bases: 5. The CDR3 is CASSFDRGNEQFF. The CDR3 region has the DNA TGTGCCAGCAGTTTTGACAGGGGAAACGAGCAGTTCTTC.

There are a few counts of this clonotype. This CDR3 reads CASSLGRESEQFF. The CDR3 DNA is TGTGCCAGCAGTTTAGGCAGGGAGAGTGAGCAGTTCTTC. The J gene is TRBJ2-1, the V gene TRBV12-3 or TRBV12-4; D tentatively fits TRBD1 or TRBD2 (5 bases each). Trimming left V 1 base short and J 9 bases short, with 10 bases between. This CDR3 is 13 amino acids long.

A few counts support this clonotype. The chain carries TRBV2 and TRBJ1-5; no firm D call. The CDR3 has 14 residues. Trimming cost V 1 base and J 4 bases, with 8 bases left between them. Germline assignment: CDR1 SNHLY and CDR2 FYNNEI. The CDR3 loop is CASSEVILNQPQHF. The CDR3 nucleotides read TGTGCCAGCAGTGAAGTAATATTGAATCAGCCCCAGCATTTT.

This clonotype was found a few times. The gene calls are TRBV12-3 or TRBV12-4 and TRBJ1-2; the match to TRBD1 covers 7 bases. CDR3 length: 14 residues. V lost 6 bases to trimming and J lost 2 bases; unmatched junction nucleotides: 6. CDR3 sequence reads: CASRSDRANYGYTF. In DNA form, the CDR3 reads TGTGCCAGCAGATCCGACAGGGCGAACTATGGCTACACCTTC.

This clonotype was counted a few times. The chain has TRBV12-3 or TRBV12-4 and TRBJ2-2, with a weak D call TRBD1 (5 bases). The CDR3 covers 15 residues. Trimming took off 5 bases at V and 3 bases at J, with 13 bases between the two ends. CDR3 sequence: CASSMQGRYTGELFF. In DNA, the CDR3 is TGTGCCAGCAGTATGCAGGGCAGATACACCGGGGAGCTGTTTTTT.

The chain is built from TRBV7-8 and TRBJ2-6, with TRBD1 as a possible D gene (6 bases). Per the germline V gene, CDR1 is SGHVS and CDR2 is FQNEAQ. V was cut by 5 bases and J by 0 bases, with 20 bases left in between. CDR3 length: 19 residues. The CDR3 nucleotides read TGTGCCAGCAGCCTCCGACCTGGACAGAGAGTCTCTGGGGCCAACGTCCTGACTTTC. Translated, it gives CASSLRPGQRVSGANVLTF.

There are a few counts of this clonotype. This rearrangement joins TRBV29-1 to TRBJ2-7, with D uncertain. Germline V lookup: CDR1 SQVTM, CDR2 ANQGSEA. V lost 4 bases and J lost 1, with 8 bases in between. The CDR3 consists of 12 residues. Written as DNA, the CDR3 is TGCAGCGTTGGGAACCGGTCCTACGAGCAGTACTTC. Translation gives CSVGNRSYEQYF.